The clone carrying this T cell receptor beta chain was counted at least ten times. Antigen specificity is unknown. Read coverage stops 3 residues before the CDR3 terminus; the germline J gene supplies the remainder. This sample was included in a study of T cell clonality in common variable immunodeficiency. Trimming stripped 7 bases from V and 3 bases from J, with 19 bases between. The germline V gene encodes CDR1 DFQATT and CDR2 SNEGSKA (reference sequence). This CDR3 is 15 amino acids long. The table came from immunoSEQ multiplex PCR; TCRdb's copy has only in-frame clones and leaves some out. This sample comprises 21,000 or so clones, none seen once only. The study's findings and limits: Common variable immunodeficiency TCR beta sequences reportedly had fewer deletions and N-nucleotide insertions.

The clonotype originates from a human donor with common variable immunodeficiency. The source material was peripheral blood mononuclear cells. The rearrangement links TRBV20-1 to TRBJ2-1; D possibly corresponds to TRBD1 (6 bases). Here the CDR3 reads CSVNEQGRGYNEQFF. The DNA read from the CDR3 is TGCAGTGTCAACGAACAGGGAAGGGGCTACAATGAG.